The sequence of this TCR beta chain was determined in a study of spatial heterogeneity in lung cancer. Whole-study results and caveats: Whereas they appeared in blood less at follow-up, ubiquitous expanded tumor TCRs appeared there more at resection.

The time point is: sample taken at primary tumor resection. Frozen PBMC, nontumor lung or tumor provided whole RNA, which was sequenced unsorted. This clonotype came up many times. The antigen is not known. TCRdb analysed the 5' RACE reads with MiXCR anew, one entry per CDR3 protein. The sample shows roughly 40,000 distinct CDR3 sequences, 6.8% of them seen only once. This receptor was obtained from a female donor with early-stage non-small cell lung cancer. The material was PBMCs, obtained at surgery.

The CDR3 DNA reads as TGCAGCGTTGAGAGCCAAGGGAACATTCAGTACTTC. Its protein product is CSVESQGNIQYF. The V and J genes are TRBV29-1 and TRBJ2-4; D uncertain. The V end was cut by 3 bases, the J end by 7 bases, with 10 bases between. Per the germline V gene, CDR1 is SQVTM and CDR2 is ANQGSEA. The CDR3 sequence is 12 residues long.